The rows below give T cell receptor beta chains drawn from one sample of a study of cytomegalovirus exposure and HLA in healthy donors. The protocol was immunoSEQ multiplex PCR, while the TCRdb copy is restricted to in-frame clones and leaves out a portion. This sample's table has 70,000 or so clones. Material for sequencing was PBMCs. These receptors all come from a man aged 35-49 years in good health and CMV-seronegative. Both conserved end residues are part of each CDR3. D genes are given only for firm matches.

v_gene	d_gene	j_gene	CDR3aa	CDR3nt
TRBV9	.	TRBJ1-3	CASSVARFGNTIYF	TGTGCCAGCAGCGTAGCCCGGTTCGGAAACACCATATATTTT
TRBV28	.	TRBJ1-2	CASRGGQSFYGYTF	TGTGCCAGCAGAGGGGGTCAGTCCTTTTATGGCTACACCTTC
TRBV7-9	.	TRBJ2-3	CASSLDSSSTDTQYF	TGTGCCAGCAGCTTAGACAGTTCTAGCACAGATACGCAGTATTTT
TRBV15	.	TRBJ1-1	CATSKGQINTEAFF	TGTGCCACCAGCAAAGGACAGATTAACACTGAAGCTTTCTTT
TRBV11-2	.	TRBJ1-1	CASSLVVAGATEAFF	TGTGCCAGCAGCTTAGTTGTAGCAGGGGCCACTGAAGCTTTCTTT
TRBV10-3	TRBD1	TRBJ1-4	CAISGTGTGNEKLFF	TGTGCCATCAGCGGTACCGGGACAGGAAATGAAAAACTGTTTTTT
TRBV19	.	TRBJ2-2	CASSIISTGELFF	TGTGCCAGTAGTATAATTTCGACCGGGGAGCTGTTTTTT
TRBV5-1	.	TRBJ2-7	CASSSSSYEQYF	TGCGCCAGCAGCTCGAGCTCCTACGAGCAGTACTTC
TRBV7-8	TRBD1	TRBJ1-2	CASSKQGLTNYGYTF	TGTGCCAGCAGCAAACAGGGGCTTACTAACTATGGCTACACCTTC
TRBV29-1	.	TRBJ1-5	CSVSQGEQPQHF	TGCAGCGTTAGTCAGGGCGAACAGCCCCAGCATTTT
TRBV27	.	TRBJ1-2	CASSLRAGDYGYTF	TGTGCCAGCAGTTTAAGGGCAGGGGACTATGGCTACACCTTC
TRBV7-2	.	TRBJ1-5	CASSLANRARQPQHF	TGTGCCAGCAGCTTAGCCAACAGGGCTCGTCAGCCCCAGCATTTT
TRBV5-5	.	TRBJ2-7	CASSSHQGYEQYF	TGTGCCAGCAGCTCACACCAGGGATACGAGCAGTACTTC
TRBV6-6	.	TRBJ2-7	CASGAGAYEQYF	TGTGCCAGCGGGGCAGGGGCCTACGAGCAGTACTTC
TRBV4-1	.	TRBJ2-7	CASSQETGREQYF	TGCGCCAGCAGCCAAGAAACAGGACGTGAGCAGTACTTC
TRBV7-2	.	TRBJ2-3	CASRYRFGEYGTDTQYF	TGTGCCAGCAGGTACAGATTCGGGGAGTACGGCACAGATACGCAGTATTTT
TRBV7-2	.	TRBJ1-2	CASSADSYYGYTF	TGTGCCAGCAGCGCGGACAGTTACTATGGCTACACCTTC
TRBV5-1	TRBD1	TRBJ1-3	CASSAGLDRVSGNTIYF	TGCGCCAGCAGCGCCGGACTCGACAGGGTCTCTGGAAACACCATATATTTT
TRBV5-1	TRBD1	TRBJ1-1	CASSPRQGAPTEAFF	TGCGCCAGCAGCCCTAGGCAGGGGGCGCCTACTGAAGCTTTCTTT
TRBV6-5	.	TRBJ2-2	CASSYWTVANTGELFF	TGTGCCAGCAGTTACTGGACAGTCGCGAACACCGGGGAGCTGTTTTTT
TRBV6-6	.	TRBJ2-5	CASSTHRSQETQYF	TGTGCCAGCAGTACACACAGAAGTCAAGAGACCCAGTACTTC
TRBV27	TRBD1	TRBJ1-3	CASSPLQTGAGNTIYF	TGTGCCAGCAGTCCCCTCCAGACAGGGGCCGGAAACACCATATATTTT
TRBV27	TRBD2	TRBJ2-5	CASSRGTSGRGETQYF	TGTGCCAGCAGTCGCGGGACTAGCGGGAGGGGGGAGACCCAGTACTTC
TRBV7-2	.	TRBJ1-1	CASSPGHRPEAFF	TGTGCCAGCAGCCCTGGGCACCGACCTGAAGCTTTCTTT
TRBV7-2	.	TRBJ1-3	CASSPRTGNTIYF	TGTGCCAGCAGCCCTAGAACTGGAAACACCATATATTTT
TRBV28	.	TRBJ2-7	CASSASGPTYEQYF	TGTGCCAGCTCCGCCAGCGGACCTACCTACGAGCAGTACTTC
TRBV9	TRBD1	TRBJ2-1	CASSVATGAGNEQFF	TGTGCCAGCAGCGTAGCCACAGGGGCCGGGAATGAGCAGTTCTTC
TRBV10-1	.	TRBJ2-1	CASSESGGGPSSYNEQFF	TGCGCCAGCAGTGAGTCGGGCGGGGGCCCGAGCTCCTACAATGAGCAGTTCTTC
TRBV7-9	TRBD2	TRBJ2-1	CASSLLVGTSRNNEQFF	TGTGCCAGCAGCCTATTAGTGGGGACTAGCAGGAACAATGAGCAGTTCTTC
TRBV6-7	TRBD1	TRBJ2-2	CASNKGQHTGELFF	TGCGCCAGCAATAAGGGACAGCACACCGGGGAGCTGTTTTTT
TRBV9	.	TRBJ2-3	CASSVGGDTQYF	TGTGCCAGCAGCGTAGGAGGAGATACGCAGTATTTT
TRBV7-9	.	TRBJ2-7	CASSLVLDRNLSYEQYF	TGTGCCAGCAGCTTAGTTCTCGACAGGAACCTCTCCTACGAGCAGTACTTC
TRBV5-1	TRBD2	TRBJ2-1	CASSPLSGGAYNEQFF	TGCGCCAGCAGTCCCCTTAGCGGGGGGGCATACAATGAGCAGTTCTTC
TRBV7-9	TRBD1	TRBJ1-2	CASSVTPGQGADWGGYTF	TGTGCCAGCAGCGTTACTCCGGGACAGGGGGCTGACTGGGGAGGCTACACCTTC
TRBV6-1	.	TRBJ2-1	CASSSTSTEQFF	TGTGCCAGCAGCAGTACTAGCACTGAGCAGTTCTTC
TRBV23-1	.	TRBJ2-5	CASSQKGETQYF	TGCGCCAGCAGTCAGAAGGGGGAGACCCAGTACTTC